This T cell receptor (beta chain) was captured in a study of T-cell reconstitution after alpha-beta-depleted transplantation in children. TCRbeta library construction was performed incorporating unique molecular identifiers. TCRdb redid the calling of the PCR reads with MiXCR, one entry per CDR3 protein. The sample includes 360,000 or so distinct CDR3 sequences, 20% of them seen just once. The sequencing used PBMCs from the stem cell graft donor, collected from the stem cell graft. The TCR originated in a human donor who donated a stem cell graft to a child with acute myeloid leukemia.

The CDR3 coding sequence is TGTGCCAGCAGCGCTACTGGGGACGGCATCTACGAGCAGTACTTC. Translating gives CASSATGDGIYEQYF. V and J are TRBV7-3 and TRBJ2-7; TRBD1 or TRBD2 may be the D gene (5 bases each). Between the trimmed V and J ends, which lost 5 bases and 3 bases, there was a span of 17 bases. Germline assignment: CDR1 SGHTA and CDR2 FQGTGA. The length of the CDR3 is 15 residues.